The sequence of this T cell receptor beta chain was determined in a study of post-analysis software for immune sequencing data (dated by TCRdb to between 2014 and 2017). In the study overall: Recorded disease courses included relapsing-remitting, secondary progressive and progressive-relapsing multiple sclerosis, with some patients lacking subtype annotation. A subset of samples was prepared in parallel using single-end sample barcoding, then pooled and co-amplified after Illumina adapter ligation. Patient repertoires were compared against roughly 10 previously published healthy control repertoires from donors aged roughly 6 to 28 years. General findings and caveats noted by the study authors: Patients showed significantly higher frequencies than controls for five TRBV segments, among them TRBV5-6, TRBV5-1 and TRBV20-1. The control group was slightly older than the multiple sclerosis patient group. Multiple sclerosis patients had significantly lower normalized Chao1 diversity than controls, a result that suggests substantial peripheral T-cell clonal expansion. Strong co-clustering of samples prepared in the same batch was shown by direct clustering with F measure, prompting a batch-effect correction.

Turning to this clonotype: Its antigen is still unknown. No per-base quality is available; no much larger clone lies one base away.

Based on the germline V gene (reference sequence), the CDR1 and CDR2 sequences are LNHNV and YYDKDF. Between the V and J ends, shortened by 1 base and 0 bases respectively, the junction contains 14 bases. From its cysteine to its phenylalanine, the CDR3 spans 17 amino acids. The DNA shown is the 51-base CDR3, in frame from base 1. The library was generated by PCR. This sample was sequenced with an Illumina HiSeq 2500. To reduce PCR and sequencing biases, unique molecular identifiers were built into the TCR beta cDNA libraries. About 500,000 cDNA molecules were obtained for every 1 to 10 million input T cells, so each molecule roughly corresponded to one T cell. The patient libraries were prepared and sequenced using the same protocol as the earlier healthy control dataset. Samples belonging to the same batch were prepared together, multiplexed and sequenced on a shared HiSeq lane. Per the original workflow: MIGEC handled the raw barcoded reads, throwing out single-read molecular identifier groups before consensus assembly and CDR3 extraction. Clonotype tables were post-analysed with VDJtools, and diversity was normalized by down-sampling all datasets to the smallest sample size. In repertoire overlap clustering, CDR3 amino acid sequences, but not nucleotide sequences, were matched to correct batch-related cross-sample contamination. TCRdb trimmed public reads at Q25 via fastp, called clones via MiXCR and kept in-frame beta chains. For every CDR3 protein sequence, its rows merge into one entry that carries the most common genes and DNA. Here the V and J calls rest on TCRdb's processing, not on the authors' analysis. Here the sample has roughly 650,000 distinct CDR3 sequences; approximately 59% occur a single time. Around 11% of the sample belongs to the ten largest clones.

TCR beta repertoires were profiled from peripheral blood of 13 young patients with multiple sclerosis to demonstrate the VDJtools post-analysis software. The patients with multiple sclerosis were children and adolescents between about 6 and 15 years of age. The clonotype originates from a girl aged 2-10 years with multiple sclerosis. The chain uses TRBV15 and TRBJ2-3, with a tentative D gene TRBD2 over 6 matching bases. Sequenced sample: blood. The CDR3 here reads CATSRVWGGGSTDTQYF. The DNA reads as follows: TGTGCCACCAGCAGAGTTTGGGGAGGTGGGAGCACAGATACGCAGTATTTT.